This is a list of T cell receptor beta chains from one sample in a study of cytomegalovirus exposure and HLA in healthy donors. Clones were sequenced by immunoSEQ multiplex PCR, and TCRdb holds only the in-frame ones, with some missing. The sample holds under 150,000 clones, 70% to 85% seen once. Sequenced: PBMCs. These TCRs come from a boy aged 5-17 years in good health and CMV-seronegative. The CDR3 runs from the conserved cysteine through the conserved F or W. A D gene is named only where the DNA matches it firmly. Rows give clone size only sometimes, using once, few, many, or a class for an expanded clone.

TRBV2	TRBJ2-7	TRBD2	-	CASFRLGTSGESYEQYF	TGTGCCAGTTTCCGACTCGGGACTAGCGGGGAATCCTACGAGCAGTACTTC
TRBV30	TRBJ1-1	TRBD1	-	CAWSHRGLAFF	TGTGCCTGGAGCCACAGGGGGCTGGCTTTCTTT
TRBV10-3	TRBJ1-2	-	-	CAISEQDYGYTF	TGTGCCATCAGTGAGCAGGACTATGGCTACACCTTC
TRBV10-3	TRBJ2-2	TRBD2	once	CAISRGGRSGELFF	TGTGCCATCAGTCGGGGGGGAAGATCCGGGGAGCTGTTTTTT
TRBV9	TRBJ1-1	-	-	CASSAAGSSTEAFF	TGTGCCAGCAGCGCCGCGGGCTCTTCCACTGAAGCTTTCTTT
TRBV18	TRBJ2-3	TRBD2	-	CASSLAGAGDTQYF	TGTGCCAGCTCATTAGCGGGAGCTGGAGATACGCAGTATTTT
TRBV29-1	TRBJ2-7	-	few	CSVLFFGEFGEQYF	TGCAGCGTTCTATTTTTCGGGGAGTTCGGGGAGCAGTACTTC
TRBV5-1	TRBJ2-1	-	-	CATSTGTNYNEQFF	TGCGCGACCTCGACAGGCACGAATTACAATGAGCAGTTCTTC
TRBV28	TRBJ1-5	-	once	CASTPRGGGLKPQHF	TGTGCCAGCACCCCCCGGGGGGGCGGGTTGAAGCCCCAGCATTTT
TRBV7-9	TRBJ2-5	TRBD2	-	CASSPRLAGGISQETQYF	TGTGCCAGCAGCCCGAGACTAGCGGGAGGAATCTCTCAAGAGACCCAGTACTTC
TRBV5-1	TRBJ1-4	TRBD1	-	CASSLDRGNEKLFF	TGCGCCAGCAGCCTGGACAGGGGGAATGAAAAACTGTTTTTT
TRBV7-2	TRBJ1-5	-	once	CASSLKHSNQPQHF	TGTGCCAGCAGCTTAAAGCATAGCAATCAGCCCCAGCATTTT
TRBV6-5	TRBJ1-1	TRBD1	-	CASSHDRVNTEAFF	TGTGCCAGCAGCCATGACAGGGTGAACACTGAAGCTTTCTTT
TRBV19	TRBJ2-1	TRBD2	-	CASSIYRRGGPNEQFF	TGTGCCAGTAGTATATATCGGAGGGGAGGGCCCAATGAGCAGTTCTTC
TRBV9	TRBJ2-3	-	-	CASSVGLLPTDTQYF	TGTGCCAGCAGCGTGGGGCTGTTGCCCACAGATACGCAGTATTTT
TRBV7-9	TRBJ1-5	TRBD1	-	CASSSHSTGEWSDQPQHF	TGTGCCAGCAGTTCTCACTCGACAGGGGAATGGTCGGATCAGCCCCAGCATTTT
TRBV7-7	TRBJ2-2	-	-	CASSSSDYRNTGELFF	TGTGCCAGCAGCTCTAGTGACTACCGGAACACCGGGGAGCTGTTTTTT
TRBV6-5	TRBJ1-2	-	-	CASISIYGYTF	TGTGCCAGCATCTCTATCTATGGCTACACCTTC
TRBV2	TRBJ2-1	-	-	CASGRYNEQFF	TGTGCCAGCGGGAGATACAATGAGCAGTTCTTC
TRBV19	TRBJ2-1	TRBD2	-	CASSMGLAGGNNEQFF	TGTGCCAGTAGTATGGGGCTAGCGGGAGGTAATAATGAGCAGTTCTTC
TRBV7-9	TRBJ1-3	-	-	CASSSTPGNTIYF	TGTGCCAGCAGCTCCACACCTGGAAACACCATATATTTT
TRBV27	TRBJ2-4	-	-	CASSPIAKNIQYF	TGTGCCAGCAGTCCTATAGCCAAAAACATTCAGTACTTC
TRBV30	TRBJ1-5	TRBD1	-	CAWSGDRVIQPQHF	TGTGCCTGGAGTGGGGACAGGGTGATTCAGCCCCAGCATTTT
TRBV10-3	TRBJ2-3	-	-	CAISEAGYTDTQYF	TGTGCCATCAGTGAGGCGGGGTACACAGATACGCAGTATTTT
TRBV6-5	TRBJ2-5	TRBD1	-	CASSYSGQGQETQYF	TGTGCCAGCAGTTACTCGGGACAGGGACAAGAGACCCAGTACTTC
TRBV7-2	TRBJ2-3	-	-	CASSASLPTDTQYF	TGTGCCAGCAGCGCGAGCCTCCCCACAGATACGCAGTATTTT
TRBV19	TRBJ2-1	-	-	CASSRTLGGYNEQFF	TGTGCCAGTAGCAGGACTCTCGGTGGATACAATGAGCAGTTCTTC
TRBV2	TRBJ2-5	-	-	CASSESSEEKTQYF	TGTGCCAGCAGTGAATCCTCGGAGGAGAAGACCCAGTACTTC
TRBV7-9	TRBJ1-2	-	-	CASSLERSGYTF	TGTGCCAGCAGCTTAGAAAGGAGTGGCTACACCTTC
TRBV11-2	TRBJ1-1	-	-	CASSLDQGRTEAFF	TGTGCCAGCAGCTTAGATCAGGGTCGGACTGAAGCTTTCTTT
TRBV5-4	TRBJ2-1	TRBD1	-	CASTLSDRDQREQFF	TGTGCCAGCACCCTCTCCGACAGGGACCAGCGGGAGCAGTTCTTC
TRBV25-1	TRBJ2-7	TRBD1	-	CASSSFRDRGGEQYF	TGTGCCAGCAGTAGCTTCCGGGACAGGGGCGGCGAGCAGTACTTC
TRBV19	TRBJ1-5	TRBD1	-	CASSPGTGNQPQHF	TGTGCCAGTAGTCCCGGGACAGGGAACCAGCCCCAGCATTTT
TRBV1	TRBJ2-1	-	-	CTSSQVRLTPHNEQFF	TGCACCAGCAGCCAAGTAAGACTAACTCCCCACAATGAGCAGTTCTTC
TRBV21-1	TRBJ1-5	-	-	CASSKVFGGPSRNQPQHF	TGTGCCAGCAGCAAAGTTTTCGGGGGACCCTCACGCAATCAGCCCCAGCATTTT
TRBV5-6	TRBJ2-1	TRBD2	-	CASSGGGEQFF	TGTGCCAGCAGCGGGGGGGGTGAGCAGTTCTTC
TRBV29-1	TRBJ2-1	TRBD2	few	CSVARRLADEGEQFF	TGCAGCGTCGCGAGGAGACTAGCGGATGAGGGTGAGCAGTTCTTC
TRBV2	TRBJ2-2	TRBD1	once	CASKGSDGTGVTGELFF	TGTGCCAGCAAAGGTAGTGACGGGACAGGAGTCACCGGGGAGCTGTTTTTT
TRBV7-9	TRBJ2-5	-	-	CASSPLTTQYF	TGTGCCAGCAGCCCCTTGACAACCCAGTACTTC
TRBV27	TRBJ1-1	TRBD1	-	CASSQTGRNTEAFF	TGTGCCAGCAGTCAGACAGGGAGGAACACTGAAGCTTTCTTT
TRBV19	TRBJ2-5	-	-	CASSISSALYQETQYF	TGTGCCAGTAGTATTAGTAGCGCCTTGTACCAAGAGACCCAGTACTTC
TRBV29-1	TRBJ2-2	TRBD1	-	CSGGTANTGELFF	TGCAGCGGGGGGACAGCGAACACCGGGGAGCTGTTTTTT
TRBV2	TRBJ2-5	TRBD2	-	CASRPGGGLPLQETQYF	TGTGCCAGCAGGCCGGGAGGGGGACTCCCACTTCAAGAGACCCAGTACTTC
TRBV6-4	TRBJ1-4	-	-	CASSVTGGYDEKLFF	TGTGCCAGCAGTGTAACCGGCGGATACGATGAAAAACTGTTTTTT
TRBV4-1	TRBJ2-3	-	once	CASSQEVFSGGTDTQYF	TGCGCCAGCAGCCAAGAGGTCTTCTCGGGGGGCACAGATACGCAGTATTTT
TRBV6-5	TRBJ2-7	TRBD2	-	CASSETSGSYEQYF	TGTGCCAGCAGTGAAACTAGCGGGTCCTACGAGCAGTACTTC
TRBV7-9	TRBJ2-4	TRBD1	-	CSSSITGASAKNIQYF	TGTTCCAGCAGCATTACAGGGGCGTCGGCCAAAAACATTCAGTACTTC
TRBV7-6	TRBJ2-1	TRBD2	-	CVSSPPTASGSHEQFF	TGTGTCAGCAGCCCTCCTACGGCTAGCGGGAGCCATGAGCAGTTCTTC
TRBV7-2	TRBJ1-1	-	-	CASSSSYQENTEAFF	TGTGCCAGCAGCTCATCGTATCAGGAGAACACTGAAGCTTTCTTT
TRBV27	TRBJ1-4	-	-	CASSPLRPDGQNEKLFF	TGTGCCAGCAGTCCATTACGCCCGGACGGACAGAATGAAAAACTGTTTTTT